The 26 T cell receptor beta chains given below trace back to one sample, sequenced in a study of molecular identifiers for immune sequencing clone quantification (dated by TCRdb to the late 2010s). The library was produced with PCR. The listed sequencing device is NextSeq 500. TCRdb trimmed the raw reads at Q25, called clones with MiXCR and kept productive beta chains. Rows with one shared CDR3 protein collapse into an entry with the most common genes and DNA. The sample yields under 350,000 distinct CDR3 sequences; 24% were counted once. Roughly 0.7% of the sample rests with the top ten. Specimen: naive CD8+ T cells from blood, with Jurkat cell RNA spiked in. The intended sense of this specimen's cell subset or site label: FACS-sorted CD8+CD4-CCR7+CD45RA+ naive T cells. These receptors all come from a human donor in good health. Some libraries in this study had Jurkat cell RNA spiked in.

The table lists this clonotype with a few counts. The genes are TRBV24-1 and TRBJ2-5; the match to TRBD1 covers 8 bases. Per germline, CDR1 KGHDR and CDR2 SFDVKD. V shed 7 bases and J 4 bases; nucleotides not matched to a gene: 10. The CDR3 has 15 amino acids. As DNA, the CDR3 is TGTGCCACCAGCCAGGGGGCAGGGTCGGCAGAGACCCAGTACTTC. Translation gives CATSQGAGSAETQYF.

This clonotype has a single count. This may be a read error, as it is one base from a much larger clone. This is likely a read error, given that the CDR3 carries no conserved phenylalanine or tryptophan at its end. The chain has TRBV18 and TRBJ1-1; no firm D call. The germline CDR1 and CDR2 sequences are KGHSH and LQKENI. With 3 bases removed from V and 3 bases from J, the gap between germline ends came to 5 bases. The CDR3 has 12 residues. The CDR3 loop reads CASSPQDTEAFI. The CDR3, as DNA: TGTGCCAGCTCACCCCAGGACACTGAAGCTTTCATT.

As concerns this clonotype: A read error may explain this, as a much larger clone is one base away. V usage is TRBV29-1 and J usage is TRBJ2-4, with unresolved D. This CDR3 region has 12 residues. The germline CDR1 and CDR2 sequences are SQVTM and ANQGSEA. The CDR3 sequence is CGCRALENIQYF. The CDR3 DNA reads TGCGGCTGCCGAGCATTAGAAAACATTCAGTACTTC. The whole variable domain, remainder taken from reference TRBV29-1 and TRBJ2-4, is SAVISQKPSRDICQRGTSLTIQCQVDSQVTMMFWYRQQPGQSLTLIATANQGSEATYESGFVIDKFPISRPNLTFSTLTVSNMSPEDSSIYLCGCRALENIQYFGAGTRLSVL.

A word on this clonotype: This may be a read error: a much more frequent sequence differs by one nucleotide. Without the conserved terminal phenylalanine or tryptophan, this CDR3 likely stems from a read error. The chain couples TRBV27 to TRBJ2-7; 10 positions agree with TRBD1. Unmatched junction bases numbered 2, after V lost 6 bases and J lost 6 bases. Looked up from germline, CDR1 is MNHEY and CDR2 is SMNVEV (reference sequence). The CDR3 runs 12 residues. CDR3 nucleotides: TGTGCCAGCAGCCGACAGGGGGCCGAGCAGTACCTC. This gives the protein CASSRQGAEQYL.

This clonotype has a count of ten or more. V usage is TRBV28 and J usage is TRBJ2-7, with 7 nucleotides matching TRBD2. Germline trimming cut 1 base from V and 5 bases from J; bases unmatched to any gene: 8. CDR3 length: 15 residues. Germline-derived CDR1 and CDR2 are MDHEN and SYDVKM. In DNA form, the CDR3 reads TGTGCCAGCAGTTTATCAACCTACAGCGGGGACGAGCAGTACTTC. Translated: CASSLSTYSGDEQYF. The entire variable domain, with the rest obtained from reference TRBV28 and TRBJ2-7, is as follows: DVKVTQSSRYLVKRTGEKVFLECVQDMDHENMFWYRQDPGLGLRLIYFSYDVKMKEKGDIPEGYSVSREKKERFSLILESASTNQTSMYLCASSLSTYSGDEQYFGPGTRLTVT.

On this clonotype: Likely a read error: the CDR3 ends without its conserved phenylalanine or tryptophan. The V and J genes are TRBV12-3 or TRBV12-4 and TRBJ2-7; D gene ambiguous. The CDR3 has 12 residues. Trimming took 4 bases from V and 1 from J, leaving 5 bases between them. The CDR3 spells CASSSPSYEQYL. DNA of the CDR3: TGTGCCAGCAGTTCCCCTTCCTACGAGCAGTACCTC.

The CDR3 loop is CASSLVWRESLAKNIQYF. In DNA form, the CDR3 reads TGTGCCAGCAGTTTAGTGTGGCGGGAATCCTTGGCCAAAAACATTCAGTACTTC. J is TRBJ2-4 and V is TRBV12-3 or TRBV12-4, with D possibly being TRBD2 (6 bases). The CDR3 contains 18 residues. The V and J ends lost 1 base and 1 base respectively, with 17 bases between them.

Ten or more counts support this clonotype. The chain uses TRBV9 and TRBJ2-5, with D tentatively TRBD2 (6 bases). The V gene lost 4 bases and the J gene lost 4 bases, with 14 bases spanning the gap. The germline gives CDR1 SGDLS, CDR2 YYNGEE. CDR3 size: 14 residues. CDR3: CASSPFSGGETQYF. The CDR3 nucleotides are TGTGCCAGCAGCCCCTTTAGCGGCGGAGAGACCCAGTACTTC.

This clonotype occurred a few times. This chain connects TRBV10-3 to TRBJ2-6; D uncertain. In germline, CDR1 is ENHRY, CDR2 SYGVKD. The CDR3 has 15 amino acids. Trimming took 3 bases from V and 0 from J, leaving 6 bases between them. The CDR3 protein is CAISDPGSGANVLTF. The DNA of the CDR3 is TGTGCCATCAGTGACCCTGGCTCTGGGGCCAACGTCCTGACTTTC.

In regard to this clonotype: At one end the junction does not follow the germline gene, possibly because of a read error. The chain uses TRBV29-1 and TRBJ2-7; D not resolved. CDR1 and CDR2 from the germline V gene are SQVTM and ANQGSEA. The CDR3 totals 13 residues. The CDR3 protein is CSVERGASYGQYF. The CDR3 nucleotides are TGCAGCGTTGAGAGAGGAGCCTCCTACGGGCAGTACTTC.

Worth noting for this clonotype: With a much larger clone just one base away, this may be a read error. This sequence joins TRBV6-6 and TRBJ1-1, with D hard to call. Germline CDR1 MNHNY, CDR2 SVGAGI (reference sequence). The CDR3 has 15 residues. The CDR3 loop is CASRYSQYKNTEAFF. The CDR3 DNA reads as TGTGCCAGCAGATACTCGCAGTATAAAAACACTGAAGCTTTCTTT.

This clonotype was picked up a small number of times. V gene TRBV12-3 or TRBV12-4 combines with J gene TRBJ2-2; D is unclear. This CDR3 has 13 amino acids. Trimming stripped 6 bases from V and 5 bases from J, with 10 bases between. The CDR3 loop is CASSPLRTGELFF. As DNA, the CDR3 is TGTGCCAGCAGCCCTCTCCGGACCGGGGAGCTGTTTTTT.

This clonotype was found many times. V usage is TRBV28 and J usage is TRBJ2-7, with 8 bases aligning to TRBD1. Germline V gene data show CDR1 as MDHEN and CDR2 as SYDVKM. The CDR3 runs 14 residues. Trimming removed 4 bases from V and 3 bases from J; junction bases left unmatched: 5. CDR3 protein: CASSSDGQGYEQYF. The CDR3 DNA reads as TGTGCCAGCAGTTCCGATGGACAGGGCTACGAGCAGTACTTC.

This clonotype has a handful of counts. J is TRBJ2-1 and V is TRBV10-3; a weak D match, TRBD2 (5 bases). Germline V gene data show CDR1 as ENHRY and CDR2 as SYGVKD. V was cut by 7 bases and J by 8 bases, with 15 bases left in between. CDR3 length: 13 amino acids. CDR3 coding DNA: TGTGCCATCAAGGAGCTAGCCTTATATGAGCAGTTCTTC. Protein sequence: CAIKELALYEQFF.

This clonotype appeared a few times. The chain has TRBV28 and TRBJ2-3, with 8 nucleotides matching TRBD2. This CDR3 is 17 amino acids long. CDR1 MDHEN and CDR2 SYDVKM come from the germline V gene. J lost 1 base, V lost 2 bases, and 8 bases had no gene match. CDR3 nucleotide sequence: TGTGCCAGCAGTTTAAACGGGAGGGATGTGGGCACAGATACGCAGTATTTT. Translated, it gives CASSLNGRDVGTDTQYF.

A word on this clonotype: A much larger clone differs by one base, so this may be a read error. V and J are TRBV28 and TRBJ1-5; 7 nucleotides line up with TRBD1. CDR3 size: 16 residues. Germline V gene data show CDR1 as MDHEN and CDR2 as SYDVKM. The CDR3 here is CPSSAPLGQPNQPQHF. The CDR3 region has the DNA TGTCCCAGCAGTGCGCCGCTGGGACAGCCCAATCAGCCCCAGCATTTT.

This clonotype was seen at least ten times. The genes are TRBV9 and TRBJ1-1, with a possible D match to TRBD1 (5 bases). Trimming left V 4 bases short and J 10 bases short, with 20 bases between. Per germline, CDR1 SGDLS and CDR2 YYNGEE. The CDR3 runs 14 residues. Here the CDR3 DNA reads TGTGCCAGCAGCCCCTTGACAGATCCAGGTGGAGCTTTCTTT. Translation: CASSPLTDPGGAFF.

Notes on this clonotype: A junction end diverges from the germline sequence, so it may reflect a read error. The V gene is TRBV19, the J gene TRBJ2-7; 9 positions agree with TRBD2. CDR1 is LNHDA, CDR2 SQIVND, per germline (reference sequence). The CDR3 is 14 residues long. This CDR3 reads CASSTLAGTQEQCF. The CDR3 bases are TGTGCCAGTAGTACCCTAGCGGGGACCCAGGAGCAGTGCTTC.

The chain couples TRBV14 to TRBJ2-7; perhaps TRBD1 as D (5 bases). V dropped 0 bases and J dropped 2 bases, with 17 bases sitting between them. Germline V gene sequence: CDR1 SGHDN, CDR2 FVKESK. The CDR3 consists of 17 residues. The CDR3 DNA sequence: TGTGCCAGCAGCCAAGATTTTGCTACAGGTTGCACCTACGAGCAGTACTTC. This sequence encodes CASSQDFATGCTYEQYF.

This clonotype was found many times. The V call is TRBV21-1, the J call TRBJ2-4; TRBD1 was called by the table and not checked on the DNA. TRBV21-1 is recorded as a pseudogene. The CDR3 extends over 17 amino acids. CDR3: CASSKESRGPTGDIQYF. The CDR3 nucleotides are TGTGCCAGCAGCAAAGAGTCAAGGGGTCCCACCGGGGACATTCAGTACTTC.

This CDR3 is CASSPRTGGIYF. Here the CDR3 DNA reads TGTGCCAGCAGTCCTAGGACAGGGGGCATATATTTT. The chain has TRBV28 and TRBJ1-3; 10 bases agree with TRBD1. CDR3 length equals 12 residues. CDR1 and CDR2 (germline): MDHEN, SYDVKM. Unmatched junction bases numbered 4, after V lost 5 bases and J lost 12 bases.

The CDR3 DNA sequence: TGTGCCAGCAGCTTAGCCCCCCCAACGACAGGCCTCTATGGCTACACCTTC. It translates to CASSLAPPTTGLYGYTF. This chain connects TRBV7-8 to TRBJ1-2; possibly TRBD1 for D (6 bases). Trimming left V 0 bases short and J 4 bases short, with 18 bases between. CDR1 SGHVS and CDR2 FQNEAQ come from the germline V gene. The CDR3 loop spans 17 amino acids.

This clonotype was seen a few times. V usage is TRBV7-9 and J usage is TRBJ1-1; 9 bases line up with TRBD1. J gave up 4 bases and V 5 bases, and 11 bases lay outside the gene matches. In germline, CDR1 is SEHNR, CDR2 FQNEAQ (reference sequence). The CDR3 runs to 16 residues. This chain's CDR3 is CASSEGQGIWSTEAFF. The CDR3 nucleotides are TGTGCCAGCAGCGAGGGACAGGGTATATGGAGCACTGAAGCTTTCTTT.

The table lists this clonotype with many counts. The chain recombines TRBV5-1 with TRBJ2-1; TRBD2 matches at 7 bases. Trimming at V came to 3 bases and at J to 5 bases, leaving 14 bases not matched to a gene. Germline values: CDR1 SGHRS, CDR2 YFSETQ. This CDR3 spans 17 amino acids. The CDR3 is CASSSILAALHNNEQFF. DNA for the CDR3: TGCGCCAGCAGCTCTATTCTAGCGGCCCTACATAACAATGAGCAGTTCTTC.

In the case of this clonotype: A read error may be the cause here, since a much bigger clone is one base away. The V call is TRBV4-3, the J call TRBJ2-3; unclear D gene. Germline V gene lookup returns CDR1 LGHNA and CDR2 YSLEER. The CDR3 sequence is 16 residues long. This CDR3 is CASSQGSQAPTDAQYF. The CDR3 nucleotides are TGCGCCAGCAGCCAGGGTAGCCAAGCCCCCACAGATGCGCAGTATTTT.

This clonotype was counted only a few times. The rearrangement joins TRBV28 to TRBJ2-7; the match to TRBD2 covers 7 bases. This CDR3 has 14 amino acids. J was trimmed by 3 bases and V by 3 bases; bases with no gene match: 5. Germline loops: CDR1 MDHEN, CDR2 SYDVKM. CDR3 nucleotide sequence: TGTGCCAGCAGTTTCCGGGGGGAGGTCTACGAGCAGTACTTC. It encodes CASSFRGEVYEQYF.